This T cell receptor beta chain was obtained from a study of T-cell memory formation after mild COVID-19. Study information: Largely, TCR clusters stayed within a single donor.

Points on this clonotype: What it binds is not known.

Study-wide results and caveats: Of the contracting clones, CD4+ ones lay mainly in CM and EM, and CD8+ ones in EMRA. There were some responding clones in pre-infection memory, which suggested that cross-reactive memory had joined.

Trimming took off 6 bases at V and 1 base at J, with 15 bases between the two ends. Germline CDR1 is MRHNA and CDR2 is SNTAGT. The CDR3 has 15 amino acids. Using its own MiXCR run on the 5' RACE reads, TCRdb lists one record per CDR3 protein. The table includes under 400,000 distinct CDR3 sequences, 21% detected once. Specimen: PBMCs or a T cell subset sorted from them (not recorded which). This chain connects TRBV6-4 to TRBJ1-1, with a possible D match to TRBD1 (6 bases). The TCR comes from an adult woman who had mild COVID-19 (a few samples of this study predate the infection). Cell type and time point are not known. CDR3 residues: CASRAPGQANTEAFF. CDR3 nucleotides: TGTGCCAGCAGAGCCCCGGGACAAGCGAACACTGAAGCTTTCTTT.